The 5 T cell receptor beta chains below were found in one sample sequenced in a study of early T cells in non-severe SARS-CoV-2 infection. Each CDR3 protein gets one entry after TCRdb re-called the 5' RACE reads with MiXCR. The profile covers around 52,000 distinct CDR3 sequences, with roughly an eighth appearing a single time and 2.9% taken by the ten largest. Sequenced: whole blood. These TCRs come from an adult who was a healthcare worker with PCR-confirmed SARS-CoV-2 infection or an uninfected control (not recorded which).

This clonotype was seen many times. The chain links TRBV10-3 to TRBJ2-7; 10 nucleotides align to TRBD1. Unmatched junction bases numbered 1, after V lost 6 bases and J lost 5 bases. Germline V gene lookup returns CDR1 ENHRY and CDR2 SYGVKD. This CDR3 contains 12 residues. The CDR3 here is CAIRDRGDEQYF. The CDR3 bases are TGTGCCATCAGGGACAGGGGGGACGAGCAGTACTTC.

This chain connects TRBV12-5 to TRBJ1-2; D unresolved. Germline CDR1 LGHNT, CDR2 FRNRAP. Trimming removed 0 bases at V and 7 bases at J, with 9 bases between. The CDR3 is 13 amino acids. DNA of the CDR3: TGTGCTAGTGGTTTGGTACCCGTCGCTGGCTACACCTTC. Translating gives CASGLVPVAGYTF.

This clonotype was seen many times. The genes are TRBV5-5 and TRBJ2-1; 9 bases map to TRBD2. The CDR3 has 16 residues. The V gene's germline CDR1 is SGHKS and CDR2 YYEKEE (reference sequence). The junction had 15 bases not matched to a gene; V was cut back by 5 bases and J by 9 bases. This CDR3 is CASSAGLAGIMGEQFF. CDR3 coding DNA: TGTGCCAGCAGTGCGGGCCTAGCGGGGATAATGGGTGAGCAGTTCTTC.

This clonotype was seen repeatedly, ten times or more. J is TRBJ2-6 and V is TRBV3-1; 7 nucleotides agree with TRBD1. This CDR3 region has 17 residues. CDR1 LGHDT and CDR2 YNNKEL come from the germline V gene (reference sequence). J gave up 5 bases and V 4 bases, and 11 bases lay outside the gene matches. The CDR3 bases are TGTGCCAGCAGCCCCTCAACAGGGGCGGTCTGGGCCAACGTCCTGACTTTC. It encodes CASSPSTGAVWANVLTF.

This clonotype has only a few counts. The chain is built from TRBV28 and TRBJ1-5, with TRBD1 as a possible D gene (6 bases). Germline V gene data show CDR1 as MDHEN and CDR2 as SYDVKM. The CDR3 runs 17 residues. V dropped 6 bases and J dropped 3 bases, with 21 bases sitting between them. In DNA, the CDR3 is TGTGCCAGCAGCTACTCTAAGGGGGGGCTAGACAATCAGCCCCAGCATTTT. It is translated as CASSYSKGGLDNQPQHF.